This TCR beta chain was recovered during a study of T cells in tumors after PD-1 blockade. Whole-study context: Patients had no prior checkpoint blockade, systemic immunosuppressants, or anti-cancer therapy within 4 weeks. Daily vismodegib 150 mg continued in a subset of anti-PD-1-treated patients. Study conclusions and caveats: Some novel exhausted tumor clones appeared in pre-treatment blood, suggesting peripheral recruitment.

This CDR3 spans 14 amino acids. CDR1 MNHEY and CDR2 SMNVEV come from the germline V gene (reference sequence). V was cut by 2 bases and J by 2 bases, with 9 bases left in between. Template: tumor biopsy or peripheral blood genomic DNA, about 550-6,500 ng per sample. On this clone itself: Its target is unknown.

TCRdb's copy holds only in-frame clones and misses some; the assay was immunoSEQ multiplex PCR. The sample lists some 60,000 clones, just under 80% occurring once. The rearrangement links TRBV27 to TRBJ1-1; tentatively, D is TRBD1 (5 bases). This sequence was found in a human donor with basal cell carcinoma. Material: PBMCs, obtained before anti-PD-1 treatment. The CDR3 nucleotides read TGTGCCAGCAGTTTACGGGGCCCAAACACTGAAGCTTTCTTT. It specifies CASSLRGPNTEAFF.